This TCR beta chain was recovered during a study of blood T cell repertoires in COVID-19. Overall study: Acute-phase and convalescent COVID-19 samples originated in the United States, Italy and Spain. The cDNA or gDNA used as material had been derived from T cells, B-cell-depleted T cells, or PBMCs.

Study processing details: The assay estimated nucleated cells by amplifying reference gene primers. Method: immunoSEQ multiplex PCR; TCRdb's copy keeps in-frame clones and lacks some. V, J and clone size were drawn from that table, and D and trimming were deduced from the DNA. The sample has about 240,000 clones; roughly 80% are singletons. The ends were cut back, 4 bases at V and 6 bases at J, with 9 bases in the middle. The CDR3 is 12 amino acids. From germline, CDR1 is ENHRY and CDR2 SYGVKD. Sequenced: peripheral blood. The sequence came from a woman between 55 and 75 years old with active or convalescent COVID-19. V gene TRBV10-3 combines with J gene TRBJ1-2; no clear D. The CDR3 nucleotides are TGTGCCATCAGTGCGGGTTCCCATGGCTACACCTTC. Translation gives CAISAGSHGYTF.